This TCR beta chain was identified during a study of response to subunit inactivated influenza vaccine. Study results and caveats: It was the authors' suggestion that each seasonal influenza vaccination recruits few new T cells.

This CDR3 is 12 amino acids long. Trimming cost V 6 bases and J 7 bases, with 10 bases left between them. Per germline, CDR1 MNHEY and CDR2 SMNVEV (reference sequence). Each CDR3 protein gets one entry after TCRdb re-called the RT-PCR reads with MiXCR. The sample shows about 520,000 distinct CDR3 sequences, around 25% of them seen only once. A word on this clonotype: Its antigen is undetermined.

This receptor was taken from a man in his fifties or sixties who received an inactivated influenza vaccine. The chain recombines TRBV27 with TRBJ2-1; a weak D match, TRBD2 (6 bases). The source was CD4+ T cells sorted from PBMCs, collected 5 to 6 days after vaccination. CDR3 coding DNA: TGTGCCAGCAGACTAGCCGGGAATGAGCAGTTCTTC. Encoded protein: CASRLAGNEQFF.